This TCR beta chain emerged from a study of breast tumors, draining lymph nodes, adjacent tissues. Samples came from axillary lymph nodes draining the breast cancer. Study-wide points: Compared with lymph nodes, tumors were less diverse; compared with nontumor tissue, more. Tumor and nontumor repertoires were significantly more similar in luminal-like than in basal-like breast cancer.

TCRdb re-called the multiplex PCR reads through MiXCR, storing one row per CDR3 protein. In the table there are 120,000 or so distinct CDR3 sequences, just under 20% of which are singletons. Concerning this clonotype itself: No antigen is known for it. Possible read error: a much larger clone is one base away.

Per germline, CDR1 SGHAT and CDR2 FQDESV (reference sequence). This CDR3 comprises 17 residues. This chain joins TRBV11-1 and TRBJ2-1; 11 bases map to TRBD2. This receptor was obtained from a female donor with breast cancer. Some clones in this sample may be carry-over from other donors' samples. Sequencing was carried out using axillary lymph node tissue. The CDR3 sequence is CASSSRLAGRSYNEQSF. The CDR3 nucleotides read TGTGCCAGCAGCTCGAGACTAGCGGGGAGGTCCTACAATGAGCAGTCCTTC.